A selection of T cell receptor beta chains follows, all from one sample in a study of blood T cells in healthy people across ages. TCRdb recomputed calls from the 5' RACE reads with MiXCR, one row per CDR3 protein. The profile shows about 1.4 million distinct CDR3 sequences, approximately 59% of them singletons. Sequencing was carried out using blood. The receptor source for this set is a man aged 18 to 29 in good health. Each CDR3 is given with its conserved first and last residue. D genes are given only for firm matches. The listing skips clone size in some rows; elsewhere it reads once, few, many or a size class.

size	D	V	J	CDR3	DNA
few	TRBD2	TRBV24-1	TRBJ2-7	CATGDIGTSGTYEQYF	TGTGCCACCGGCGACATCGGGACTAGCGGGACTTACGAGCAGTACTTC
.	.	TRBV24-1	TRBJ1-2	CATSDSGRQWDGYTF	TGTGCCACCAGTGACTCGGGACGCCAGTGGGATGGCTACACCTTC
.	.	TRBV2	TRBJ2-3	CASSPTRPPTDTQYF	TGTGCCAGCAGTCCGACCCGCCCGCCGACAGATACGCAGTATTTT
few	.	TRBV20-1	TRBJ2-1	CSASFGINEQFF	TGCAGTGCTAGCTTCGGGATCAATGAGCAGTTCTTC
few	.	TRBV4-1	TRBJ1-2	CASSQERFVDGYTF	TGCGCCAGCAGCCAAGAGAGGTTCGTTGATGGCTACACCTTC
.	.	TRBV7-2	TRBJ2-7	CASSLEQTFYEQYF	TGTGCCAGCAGCTTAGAACAGACCTTCTACGAGCAGTACTTC
few	TRBD1	TRBV13	TRBJ1-2	CASSKQGDSNYGYTF	TGTGCCAGCAGCAAACAGGGGGACTCTAACTATGGCTACACCTTC
.	.	TRBV28	TRBJ1-2	CASGVIYGYTF	TGTGCCAGTGGGGTTATCTATGGCTACACCTTC
few	.	TRBV2	TRBJ2-5	CASRGGFQTQYF	TGTGCCAGCCGTGGTGGTTTTCAGACCCAGTACTTC
.	.	TRBV20-1	TRBJ2-7	CSAWEGGPSSYEQYF	TGCAGTGCATGGGAGGGGGGACCGAGCTCCTACGAGCAGTACTTC
few	TRBD2	TRBV20-1	TRBJ2-5	CSAGAGGETQYF	TGCAGTGCAGGAGCGGGGGGAGAGACCCAGTACTTC
.	TRBD1	TRBV29-1	TRBJ2-2	CSVASDRGFTGELFF	TGCAGCGTCGCTTCCGACAGGGGATTCACCGGGGAGCTGTTTTTT
.	.	TRBV6-1	TRBJ2-1	CASSDGGRGDEQFF	TGTGCCAGCAGTGACGGGGGGCGAGGCGATGAGCAGTTCTTC
.	TRBD2	TRBV28	TRBJ2-5	CASSLNSGRGETQYF	TGTGCCAGCAGTTTAAATAGCGGGAGGGGGGAGACCCAGTACTTC
few	.	TRBV20-1	TRBJ2-3	CSATGRAPPDTQYF	TGCAGTGCTACAGGACGGGCCCCACCAGATACGCAGTATTTT
.	TRBD2	TRBV27	TRBJ2-1	CASSLPGLRTQFF	TGTGCCAGCAGTCTCCCGGGACTACGAACGCAGTTCTTC
.	.	TRBV7-6	TRBJ2-3	CASSRDGWTDTQYF	TGTGCCAGCAGCCGGGATGGGTGGACAGATACACAGTATTTT
few	TRBD1	TRBV4-1	TRBJ1-4	CASSHQTGASTNEKLFF	TGCGCCAGCAGCCACCAGACAGGGGCCTCAACTAATGAAAAACTGTTTTTT
few	.	TRBV6-5	TRBJ2-3	CASSPQTSDTQYF	TGTGCCAGCAGCCCCCAGACTTCAGATACGCAGTATTTT
.	.	TRBV20-1	TRBJ2-3	CSARGIAAVGTDTQYF	TGCAGTGCTAGGGGGATAGCGGCTGTTGGCACAGATACGCAGTATTTT
.	TRBD1	TRBV6-1	TRBJ2-1	CASRDRPYNEQFF	TGTGCCAGCAGGGACAGGCCTTACAATGAGCAGTTCTTC
.	.	TRBV28	TRBJ1-1	CASSLYPARGDTEAFF	TGTGCCAGCAGTTTATATCCGGCTCGTGGGGACACTGAAGCTTTCTTT